The 15 T cell receptor beta chains below all came from one sample that was sequenced in a study of Ad26.COV2.S vaccination and SARS-CoV-2 variants. The treatment denotes: around 19 received Ad26.COV2.S at low or high dose, single or two shots; about five received placebo; per-sample allocation not given. At day 63 after the first vaccine or placebo injection, samples were drawn. Measured with immunoSEQ multiplex PCR; TCRdb has only the in-frame clones, and not every one. The repertoire includes 350,000 to 450,000 clones, 80% to 90% of them detected once, and 2.5% to 3.5% sits in the top ten. The sequencing here drew on peripheral blood, taken in a trial of Ad26.COV2.S vaccine versus placebo. The receptors shown here come from a person between 18 and 65 years old who received the Ad26.COV2.S COVID-19 vaccine or a placebo.

The chain carries TRBV5-1 and TRBJ2-5, with 7 bases that match TRBD1. CDR1 is SGHRS and CDR2 is YFSETQ in the germline V gene. This CDR3 is 13 amino acids long. Germline trimming cut 7 bases from V and 1 base from J; bases unmatched to any gene: 4. Written as DNA, the CDR3 is TGCGCCAGCTCCCGGGACAGCCAAGAGACCCAGTACTTC. It yields the protein CASSRDSQETQYF.

The chain carries TRBV7-2 and TRBJ2-3; TRBD2 aligns across 9 bases. This CDR3 comprises 18 residues. After removal of 3 bases from V and 2 bases from J, the junction contained 12 bases not matched to a gene. Germline-derived CDR1 and CDR2 are SGHTA and FQGNSA. The CDR3 bases are TGTGCCAGCAGCTTGGCGGCTAGCGGGGAGCAACCCACAGATACGCAGTATTTT. Protein product: CASSLAASGEQPTDTQYF.

The table lists this clone with a count of one. This sequence joins TRBV19 and TRBJ1-1, with D unresolved. Trimming stripped 3 bases from V and 0 bases from J, with 5 bases between. CDR1 is LNHDA and CDR2 is SQIVND in the germline V gene (reference sequence). CDR3 size: 13 residues. CDR3 sequence reads: CASSINMNTEAFF. CDR3 DNA sequence: TGTGCCAGTAGTATTAACATGAACACTGAAGCTTTCTTT. Using reference TRBV19 and TRBJ1-1 for the parts outside the CDR3, the full variable domain is DGGITQSPKYLFRKEGQNVTLSCEQNLNHDAMYWYRQDPGQGLRLIYYSQIVNDFQKGDIAEGYSVSREKKESFPLTVTSAQKNPTAFYLCASSINMNTEAFFGQGTRLTVV.

The chain has TRBV14 and TRBJ2-7; 7 bases are a match to TRBD2. CDR1 is SGHDN, CDR2 FVKESK, per germline. J was trimmed by 0 bases and V by 0 bases; bases with no gene match: 5. CDR3 length: 16 residues. CDR3: CASSQEGLVPSYEQYF. CDR3 DNA: TGTGCCAGCAGCCAAGAAGGACTAGTCCCCTCCTACGAGCAGTACTTC.

The chain is built from TRBV11-2 and TRBJ1-2; D might be TRBD1 (5 bases). The length of the CDR3 is 13 residues. In germline, CDR1 is SGHAT, CDR2 FQNNGV. Trimming pared 5 bases from V and 3 bases from J, leaving 10 bases between. The CDR3 DNA reads TGTGCCAGCAGCCCGGGACGGGACTATGGCTACACCTTC. Its protein product is CASSPGRDYGYTF.

A single count supports this clone. V usage is TRBV15 and J usage is TRBJ2-7; 7 bases match TRBD1. Germline CDR1 LNHNV, CDR2 YYDKDF (reference sequence). The V segment lost 0 bases and the J segment 2 bases; nucleotides outside the gene matches: 4. The CDR3 is made up of 15 amino acids. CDR3 DNA: TGTGCCACCAGCAGAGATGCCAGGGGGACCTACGAGCAGTACTTC. It yields the protein CATSRDARGTYEQYF.

The rearrangement links TRBV5-6 to TRBJ2-1; weak D call: TRBD1 (5 bases). CDR1 and CDR2 (germline): SGHDT, YYEEEE. V lost 1 base and J 8 bases, leaving 10 bases between the germline ends. The CDR3 contains 13 residues. The CDR3 sequence: CASSLNDRDEQFF. The DNA of the CDR3 is TGTGCCAGCAGCTTGAACGACAGAGATGAGCAGTTCTTC.

This clone was seen more than once but under ten times. The chain links TRBV7-9 to TRBJ1-3; D is uncertain. The length of the CDR3 is 14 residues. The V end lost 3 bases, the J end lost 4 bases, and 10 bases lay between the germline ends. From germline, CDR1 is SEHNR and CDR2 FQNEAQ (reference sequence). The CDR3 sequence: CASSFSTRGNTIYF. The DNA of the CDR3 is TGTGCCAGCAGCTTTTCAACTCGCGGAAACACCATATATTTT.

V and J are TRBV3-1 (or the pseudogene TRBV3-2) and TRBJ2-6; D possibly matches TRBD1 or TRBD2 (5 bases each). From germline, CDR1 is LGHDT and CDR2 YNNKEL (reference sequence). The CDR3 covers 17 residues. The V end was cut by 1 base, the J end by 0 bases, with 10 bases between. The CDR3 sequence: CASSQAVGTSGANVLTF. CDR3 nucleotides: TGTGCCAGCAGCCAAGCCGTCGGGACCTCTGGGGCCAACGTCCTGACTTTC.

In DNA, the CDR3 is TGTGCCAGCAGCCCCTCGGGTTCCCGTAGCAATCAGCCCCAGCATTTT. Translating it yields CASSPSGSRSNQPQHF. The chain has TRBV5-5 and TRBJ1-5; no clear D. The length of the CDR3 is 16 residues. Germline V gene sequence: CDR1 SGHKS, CDR2 YYEKEE (reference sequence). V lost 4 bases to trimming and J lost 0 bases, with 14 bases between them.

The chain links TRBV2 to TRBJ1-1; D is unclear. Germline loops: CDR1 SNHLY, CDR2 FYNNEI. The CDR3 contains 15 residues. Trimming left V 7 bases short and J 0 bases short, with 15 bases between. Here the CDR3 DNA reads TGTGCCAGCATGAATAGGGTGAAAATGAACACTGAAGCTTTCTTT. Translating it yields CASMNRVKMNTEAFF.

With regard to this clone: Mismatch with germline at one junction end may stem from a read error. This chain links TRBV19 with TRBJ2-5; D is perhaps TRBD2 (6 bases). Germline CDR1 and CDR2: LNHDA and SQIVND (reference sequence). The CDR3 length is 16 residues. The CDR3 bases are TGTGCCAGTAGTTTAGAGGCTAGCGTATATGGGGAGACCCAGTACTTC. It translates to CASSLEASVYGETQYF.

The V call is TRBV5-1, the J call TRBJ1-1; D unclear. V lost 7 bases, J lost 7 bases, and 20 bases lay in between. The CDR3 is 14 residues long. Germline V gene sequence: CDR1 SGHRS, CDR2 YFSETQ. The CDR3 protein is CASRYLTEMGEAFF. In nucleotides, the CDR3 is TGCGCCAGCCGCTATCTTACAGAAATGGGTGAAGCTTTCTTT.

This chain's CDR3 is CASSPPSGSYNEQFF. CDR3 sequence (DNA): TGTGCCAGCTCACCACCAAGTGGTTCCTACAATGAGCAGTTCTTC. This sequence joins TRBV18 and TRBJ2-1; D is unresolved. Germline CDR1 KGHSH, CDR2 LQKENI. V lost 0 bases, J lost 1 base, and 7 bases lay in between. The CDR3 has 15 amino acids.

The CDR3 DNA is TGCGCCAGCAACCGGGGGGGCGGCGACGAGCAGTACTTC. This sequence encodes CASNRGGGDEQYF. The chain carries TRBV5-1 and TRBJ2-7; 8 positions agree with TRBD2. CDR1 is SGHRS, CDR2 YFSETQ, per germline. V lost 6 bases and J lost 5; bases outside the gene matches: 7. CDR3 length: 13 amino acids.